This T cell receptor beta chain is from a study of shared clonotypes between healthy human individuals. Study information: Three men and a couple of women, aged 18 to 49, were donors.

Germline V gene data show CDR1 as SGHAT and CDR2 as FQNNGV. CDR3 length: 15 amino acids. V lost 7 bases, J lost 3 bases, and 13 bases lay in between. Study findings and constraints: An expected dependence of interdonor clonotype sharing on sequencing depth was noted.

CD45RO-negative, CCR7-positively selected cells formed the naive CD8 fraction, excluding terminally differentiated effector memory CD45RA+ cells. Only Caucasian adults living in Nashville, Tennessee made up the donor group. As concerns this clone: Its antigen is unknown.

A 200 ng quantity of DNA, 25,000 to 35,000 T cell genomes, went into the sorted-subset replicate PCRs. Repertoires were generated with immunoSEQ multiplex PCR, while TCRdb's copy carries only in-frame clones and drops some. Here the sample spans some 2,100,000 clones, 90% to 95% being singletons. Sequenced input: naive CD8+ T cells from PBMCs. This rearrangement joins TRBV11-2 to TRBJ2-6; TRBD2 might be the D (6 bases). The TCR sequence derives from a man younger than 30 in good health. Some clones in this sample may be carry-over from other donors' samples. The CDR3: CASTHSGVGANVLTF. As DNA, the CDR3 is TGTGCCAGCACCCACTCGGGGGTTGGGGCCAACGTCCTGACTTTC. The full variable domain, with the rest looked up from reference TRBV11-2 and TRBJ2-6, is EAGVAQSPRYKIIEKRQSVAFWCNPISGHATLYWYQQILGQGPKLLIQFQNNGVVDDSQLPKDRFSAERLKGVDSTLKIQPAKLEDSAVYLCASTHSGVGANVLTFGAGSRLTVL.